This entry is about one T cell receptor beta chain. Its target is unknown. The CDR3 sequence is 14 residues long. V dropped 9 bases and J dropped 2 bases, with 17 bases sitting between them. In germline, CDR1 is LNHDA, CDR2 SQIVND (reference sequence). This specimen comes from a study of OX40 agonist ivuxolimab in advanced cancers. Whole-study results and caveats: CD8+ T cells showed, on average, more clonal expansion than CD4+ cells.

Clones were sequenced by immunoSEQ multiplex PCR, and TCRdb holds only the in-frame ones, with some missing. The table includes over 15,000 clones, around four fifths detected once. V is TRBV19 and J is TRBJ2-7; possible D gene TRBD2, 6 bases. The sequenced sample was CD4+ or CD8+ T cells sorted from blood, obtained in a trial of the OX40 agonist ivuxolimab. The clonotype comes from an adult with an advanced solid tumor such as melanoma, head and neck, liver or kidney cancer. CDR3 loop: CASRPLGGAYEQYF. CDR3 DNA: TGTGCCAGCCGCCCACTGGGGGGAGCCTACGAGCAGTACTTC. Supplemented by reference TRBV19 and TRBJ2-7, the full variable domain reads DGGITQSPKYLFRKEGQNVTLSCEQNLNHDAMYWYRQDPGQGLRLIYYSQIVNDFQKGDIAEGYSVSREKKESFPLTVTSAQKNPTAFYLCASRPLGGAYEQYFGPGTRLTVT.